This T cell receptor (beta chain) was obtained from a study of T cells in Graves' hyperthyroidism and ophthalmopathy. RNA transcripts gave rise to amplified TCR beta CDR3 regions. The TCR CDR3 first-round RT-PCR relied on the HTBI primer set. TCRdb independently ran MiXCR on the multiplex PCR reads; one entry per CDR3 protein. The sample lists about 99,000 distinct CDR3 sequences, approximately 48% occurring once. In germline, CDR1 is LNHNV, CDR2 YYDKDF (reference sequence). The CDR3 contains 9 residues. V gave up 2 bases and J gave up 8 bases, with 0 bases separating them. Diagnoses were made from clinical symptoms, serum measures (thyroxine and TRAb), thyroid ultrasound and orbital computed tomography.

This TCR was sampled from a man aged 35 to 55 with Graves' hyperthyroidism. Sequencing was performed on blood. The chain recombines TRBV15 with TRBJ2-5, with D uncertain. Here the CDR3 reads CATSRTQYF. Here the CDR3 DNA reads TGTGCCACCAGCAGAACCCAGTACTTC.